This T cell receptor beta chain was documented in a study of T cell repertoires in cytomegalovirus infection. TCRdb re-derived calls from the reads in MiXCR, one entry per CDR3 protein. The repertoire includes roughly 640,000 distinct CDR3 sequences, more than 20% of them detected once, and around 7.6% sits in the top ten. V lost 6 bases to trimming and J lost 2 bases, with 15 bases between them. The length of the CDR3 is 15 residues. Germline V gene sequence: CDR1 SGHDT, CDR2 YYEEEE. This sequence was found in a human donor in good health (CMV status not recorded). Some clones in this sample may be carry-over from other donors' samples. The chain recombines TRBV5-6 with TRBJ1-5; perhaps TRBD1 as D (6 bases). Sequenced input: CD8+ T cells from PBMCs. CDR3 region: CASTQMGAGNQPQHF. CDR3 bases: TGTGCCAGCACCCAAATGGGGGCCGGCAATCAGCCCCAGCATTTT.